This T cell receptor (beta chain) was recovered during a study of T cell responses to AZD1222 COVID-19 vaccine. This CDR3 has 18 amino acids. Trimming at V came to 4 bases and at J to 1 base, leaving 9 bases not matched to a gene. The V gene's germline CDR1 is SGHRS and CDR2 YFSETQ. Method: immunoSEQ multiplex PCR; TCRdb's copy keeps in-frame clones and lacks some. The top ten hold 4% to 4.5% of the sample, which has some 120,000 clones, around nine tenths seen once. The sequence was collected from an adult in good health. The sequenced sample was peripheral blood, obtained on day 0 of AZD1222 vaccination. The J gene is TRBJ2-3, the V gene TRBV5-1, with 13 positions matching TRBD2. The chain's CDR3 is CASSPWGGTSGGTDTQYF. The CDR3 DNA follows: TGCGCCAGCAGCCCCTGGGGGGGGACTAGCGGGGGCACAGATACGCAGTATTTT.